This T cell receptor (beta chain) originates from a study of OX40 agonist ivuxolimab in advanced cancers. The method was immunoSEQ multiplex PCR; TCRdb's version includes in-frame clones alone and lacks a portion of them. The table has 50,000 to 70,000 clones, around 85% seen once; the top ten hold approximately 0.8%. The CDR3 contains 14 residues. Germline values: CDR1 SNHLY, CDR2 FYNNEI. Trimming removed 6 bases from V and 2 bases from J, with 13 bases in between. The chain uses TRBV2 and TRBJ1-1; no clear D gene. Material: CD4+ or CD8+ T cells sorted from blood, obtained in a trial of the OX40 agonist ivuxolimab. The receptor was isolated from an adult with an advanced solid tumor such as melanoma, head and neck, liver or kidney cancer. Here the CDR3 DNA reads TGTGCCAGCAGCCAGGTGGCGGCAAACACTGAAGCTTTCTTT. It translates to CASSQVAANTEAFF.